Shown below are 29 T cell receptor beta chains from a single sample sequenced in a study of beta chain features in type 1 diabetes. As every portion of the isolated RNA was reverse transcribed, the sequencing read expressed TCRB transcripts. Here immunoSEQ multiplex PCR was the method, and the copy in TCRdb shows in-frame clones only, minus some. The table has 500,000 to 700,000 clones, less than 20% seen once. Sequenced: naive CD4+ T cells from blood. These receptors all come from a man between 18 and 29 years old in good health.

The rearrangement links TRBV7-6 to TRBJ2-1, with no clear D. The CDR3 runs 12 residues. V was trimmed by 2 bases and J by 8 bases, leaving 7 bases between them. Germline V CDR1 and CDR2: SGHVS, FNYEAQ. This CDR3 reads CASSLYVDEQFF. CDR3 DNA: TGTGCCAGCAGCTTATACGTCGATGAGCAGTTCTTC.

This clone appeared a few times. The CDR3 DNA is TGTGCCAGCAGTTTAGACTTCAGCTCCTACAATGAGCAGTTCTTC. As protein: CASSLDFSSYNEQFF. This chain connects TRBV6-4 to TRBJ2-1, with D unclear. The germline V and J ends were trimmed by 5 bases and 0 bases, with 11 bases remaining between them. The CDR3 is 15 amino acids. Germline-derived CDR1 and CDR2 are MRHNA and SNTAGT.

The V gene is TRBV4-2, the J gene TRBJ2-5, with 11 bases matching TRBD2. The CDR3 has 22 residues. Unmatched junction bases numbered 21, after V lost 1 base and J lost 2 bases. Germline CDR1 LGHNA, CDR2 YNFKEQ. This CDR3 is CASSQGVGRWRTSGLRQETQYF. CDR3 bases: TGTGCCAGCAGCCAAGGTGTGGGGCGCTGGCGGACTAGCGGGTTACGACAAGAGACCCAGTACTTC.

The rearrangement uses TRBV19 and TRBJ1-1; D not certain. V was shortened by 5 bases and J by 0 bases, with 10 bases between the two germline ends. Germline lookup yields CDR1 LNHDA and CDR2 SQIVND (reference sequence). The CDR3 runs to 14 residues. The CDR3 loop is CASSPGTMNTEAFF. The CDR3 bases are TGTGCCAGTAGTCCGGGAACCATGAACACTGAAGCTTTCTTT.

This clone was counted between two and nine times. CDR3 residues: CASSPLGGEQETQYF. The CDR3, as DNA: TGTGCCAGCAGCCCCCTCGGGGGTGAACAAGAGACCCAGTACTTC. This chain links TRBV7-3 with TRBJ2-5, with a tentative D call TRBD2 (6 bases). Germline CDR1 is SGHTA and CDR2 is FQGTGA. The CDR3 is made up of 15 amino acids. With 5 bases removed from V and 2 bases from J, the gap between germline ends came to 15 bases. Full variable domain (remainder filled in from reference TRBV7-3 and TRBJ2-5): GAGVSQTPSNKVTEKGKYVELRCDPISGHTALYWYRQSLGQGPEFLIYFQGTGAADDSGLPNDRFFAVRPEGSVSTLKIQRTERGDSAVYLCASSPLGGEQETQYFGPGTRLLVL.

There are a few counts of this clone. The chain uses TRBV4-1 and TRBJ1-4; no clear D. This CDR3 has 15 amino acids. The V gene lost 3 bases and the J gene lost 0 bases, with 8 bases spanning the gap. Germline lookup yields CDR1 MGHRA and CDR2 YSYEKL. The CDR3 loop reads CASSQFSATNEKLFF. The CDR3 coding sequence is TGCGCCAGCAGCCAGTTCAGTGCAACTAATGAAAAACTGTTTTTT.

CDR3: CASSPGARRETQYF. DNA of the CDR3: TGTGCCAGCAGTCCGGGGGCTAGGCGAGAGACCCAGTACTTC. The chain carries TRBV5-6 and TRBJ2-5; TRBD1 or TRBD2 may be the D gene (6 bases each). V lost 5 bases, J lost 4 bases, and 15 bases lay in between. This CDR3 has 14 residues. The germline gives CDR1 SGHDT, CDR2 YYEEEE.

There are a few counts of this clone. This chain connects TRBV11-2 to TRBJ1-2; D is undetermined. CDR1 is SGHAT and CDR2 is FQNNGV in the germline V gene. V was shortened by 5 bases and J by 2 bases, with 12 bases between the two germline ends. The CDR3 is made up of 14 amino acids. In nucleotides, the CDR3 is TGTGCCAGCAGCCAGGCCGGCAGAAACTATGGCTACACCTTC. Its translation: CASSQAGRNYGYTF.

This clone was seen a handful of times. V is TRBV6-1 and J is TRBJ1-1; D may be TRBD1 (6 bases). Deletions cut 5 bases from V and 0 bases from J, with 13 bases between. The CDR3 consists of 15 residues. The V gene's germline CDR1 is MNHNS and CDR2 SASEGT. The CDR3 nucleotides read TGTGCCAGCAGTACTAAGACAGGCATGAACACTGAAGCTTTCTTT. It is translated as CASSTKTGMNTEAFF.

Worth noting for this clone: One junction end disagrees with the germline gene, perhaps due to a read error. V and J are TRBV28 and TRBJ1-3; D remains ambiguous. The CDR3 loop spans 11 amino acids. Germline lookup yields CDR1 MDHEN and CDR2 SYDVKM. Here the CDR3 reads CASKGGELAHF. In nucleotides, the CDR3 is TGTGCCAGCAAAGGCGGGGAGTTGGCGCATTTT.

The chain links TRBV27 to TRBJ1-2, with a possible D match to TRBD1 (6 bases). Trimming removed 2 bases from V and 6 bases from J, with 16 bases in between. The CDR3 loop spans 15 amino acids. Germline assignment: CDR1 MNHEY and CDR2 SMNVEV (reference sequence). CDR3 amino acids: CASSLRTEPVHGYTF. The CDR3 region has the DNA TGTGCCAGCAGTTTAAGGACAGAACCGGTACATGGCTACACCTTC.

This clone turned up a few times. The chain recombines TRBV2 with TRBJ2-3; D is possibly TRBD2 (6 bases). Germline CDR1 and CDR2: SNHLY and FYNNEI. The CDR3 covers 14 residues. V was shortened by 7 bases and J by 6 bases, with 17 bases between the two germline ends. The CDR3 DNA follows: TGTGCCAGCAAAAGGGACGGGAGAACGGATACGCAGTATTTT. This gives the protein CASKRDGRTDTQYF.

This clone was seen a handful of times. The chain links TRBV28 to TRBJ1-6, with TRBD1 matching 12 bases. The germline V gene encodes CDR1 MDHEN and CDR2 SYDVKM. CDR3 length: 15 residues. The V and J ends lost 5 bases and 10 bases, in that order; junction bases with no gene match: 6. The CDR3 sequence is CASSPGQGAGSPLHF. CDR3 DNA sequence: TGTGCCAGCAGTCCGGGACAGGGGGCAGGGTCACCCCTCCACTTT. The variable domain in full, completed from reference TRBV28 and TRBJ1-6, reads DVKVTQSSRYLVKRTGEKVFLECVQDMDHENMFWYRQDPGLGLRLIYFSYDVKMKEKGDIPEGYSVSREKKERFSLILESASTNQTSMYLCASSPGQGAGSPLHFGNGTRLTVT.

V usage is TRBV7-3 and J usage is TRBJ2-5; D assignment may be TRBD1 or TRBD2 (5 bases each). The CDR3 spans 14 residues. V was trimmed by 1 base and J by 4 bases, leaving 10 bases between them. Germline CDR1 reads SGHTA; CDR2 reads FQGTGA. The CDR3 sequence is CASSLSRDGETQYF. The CDR3 bases are TGTGCCAGCAGCTTAAGCAGGGACGGAGAGACCCAGTACTTC.

The V gene is TRBV28, the J gene TRBJ2-7; TRBD2 aligns across 9 bases. J lost 1 base, V lost 5 bases, and 12 bases had no gene match. Per germline, CDR1 MDHEN and CDR2 SYDVKM. The CDR3 runs to 17 residues. CDR3 sequence reads: CASSPRAGGLRSYEQYF. The CDR3 DNA sequence: TGTGCCAGCAGTCCCCGGGCGGGGGGGCTTAGGTCCTACGAGCAGTACTTC.

The chain employs TRBV6-5 and TRBJ2-7, with D unresolved. The ends were cut back, 8 bases at V and 0 bases at J, with 8 bases in the middle. The CDR3 runs 12 residues. CDR1 and CDR2 from the germline V gene are MNHEY and SVGAGI. CDR3 in DNA: TGTGCCAGCGTTGGGGTCTCCTACGAGCAGTACTTC. This sequence encodes CASVGVSYEQYF.

V and J are TRBV25-1 and TRBJ1-2, with 7 bases that match TRBD1. The length of the CDR3 is 13 residues. V shed 8 bases and J 7 bases; nucleotides not matched to a gene: 10. Germline-derived CDR1 and CDR2 are MGHDK and SYGVNS. CDR3 loop: CASLDREGFGYTF. DNA of the CDR3: TGTGCCAGCCTCGACAGGGAGGGATTTGGCTACACCTTC.

This clone has a handful of counts. The V and J genes are TRBV6-5 and TRBJ1-6; 11 positions agree with TRBD1. Germline trimming cut 6 bases from V and 13 bases from J; bases unmatched to any gene: 5. Per germline, CDR1 MNHEY and CDR2 SVGAGI. The CDR3 is 13 residues long. Here the CDR3 DNA reads TGTGCCAGCAGGGACAGGGGGCTCCCCCCCCTCCACTTT. Its translation: CASRDRGLPPLHF.

This clone has only a few counts. The chain is built from TRBV6-1 and TRBJ2-7; 7 nucleotides align to TRBD2. V was pared by 8 bases and J by 0 bases, with 7 bases of the junction left unmatched. Germline CDR1 is MNHNS and CDR2 is SASEGT. The CDR3 covers 14 residues. For the CDR3, the DNA is TGTGCCAGCCTTTGGGCTAGCGGCTCCTACGAGCAGTACTTC. This encodes CASLWASGSYEQYF.

The V call is TRBV2, the J call TRBJ2-7, with D hard to call. The CDR3 is made up of 11 amino acids. Between the trimmed V and J ends, which lost 6 bases and 4 bases, there was a span of 7 bases. Germline assignment: CDR1 SNHLY and CDR2 FYNNEI. The CDR3 DNA reads TGTGCCAGCAGCCCCCAGTACGAGCAGTACTTC. It codes for CASSPQYEQYF.

The V gene is TRBV20-1, the J gene TRBJ2-1; D not resolved. V shed 4 bases and J shed 7 bases, with 8 bases lying between them. CDR1 and CDR2 (germline): DFQATT, SNEGSKA (reference sequence). The CDR3 length is 11 residues. CDR3 bases: TGCAGTGCTAAATCCGTGAATGAGCAGTTCTTC. This sequence encodes CSAKSVNEQFF.

The genes are TRBV6-5 and TRBJ1-4, with TRBD1 matching 8 bases. The CDR3 is 12 residues long. V was pared by 6 bases and J by 7 bases, with 1 base of the junction left unmatched. Per germline, CDR1 MNHEY and CDR2 SVGAGI. CDR3 residues: CASRDRVEKLFF. CDR3 nucleotide sequence: TGTGCCAGCAGGGACAGGGTTGAAAAACTGTTTTTT.

Only a few counts were recorded for this clone. The chain has TRBV11-2 and TRBJ2-7; no definite D call. V was cut by 4 bases and J by 2 bases, with 6 bases left in between. This CDR3 region has 12 residues. Germline V CDR1 and CDR2: SGHAT, FQNNGV. CDR3 bases: TGTGCCAGCAGCTCGGCCGCCTACGAGCAGTACTTC. Amino acids: CASSSAAYEQYF.

This clone was counted a few times. Other DNA sequences of this sample code for an identical CDR3. V usage is TRBV9 and J usage is TRBJ2-1; D possibly uses TRBD1 or TRBD2 (5 bases each). The CDR3 is 16 residues long. The germline CDR1 and CDR2 sequences are SGDLS and YYNGEE. Trimming took 0 bases from V and 0 from J, leaving 10 bases between them. The CDR3 nucleotides are TGTGCCAGCAGCGTAGCCGGGGCTAGCTCCTACAATGAGCAGTTCTTC. It translates to CASSVAGASSYNEQFF.

This clone came up a few times. The V and J genes are TRBV11-1 and TRBJ2-7; perhaps TRBD1 as D (5 bases). Trimming pared 3 bases from V and 1 base from J, leaving 10 bases between. This CDR3 contains 14 residues. Germline V gene lookup returns CDR1 SGHAT and CDR2 FQDESV (reference sequence). CDR3 loop: CASSFGDSSYEQYF. CDR3 in DNA: TGTGCCAGCAGCTTTGGAGACAGTTCCTACGAGCAGTACTTC.

The chain joins TRBV15 to TRBJ2-5, with a possible D match to TRBD2 (7 bases). Looked up from germline, CDR1 is LNHNV and CDR2 is YYDKDF (reference sequence). V lost 5 bases to trimming and J lost 4 bases, with 17 bases between them. CDR3 length: 15 amino acids. The CDR3 sequence is CATSPSRGEGETQYF. The CDR3 bases are TGTGCCACCAGCCCCTCGAGGGGGGAGGGAGAGACCCAGTACTTC.

The V gene is TRBV7-2, the J gene TRBJ1-3; 8 bases align to TRBD1. The trim removed 5 bases at V and 0 bases at J, leaving 6 bases unmatched. The CDR3 runs to 16 residues. Germline V gene sequence: CDR1 SGHTA, CDR2 FQGNSA. This CDR3 reads CASSLRTGNSGNTIYF. The CDR3 nucleotides are TGTGCCAGCAGCCTCCGGACAGGGAACTCTGGAAACACCATATATTTT.

The V and J genes are TRBV4-3 and TRBJ1-1, with D tentatively TRBD1 (5 bases). The CDR3 consists of 15 residues. Per germline, CDR1 LGHNA and CDR2 YSLEER. V lost 1 base to trimming and J lost 6 bases, with 15 bases between them. The CDR3 region has the DNA TGCGCCAGCAGCCAAGTAGGGGCGGGGATCCCTGAAGCTTTCTTT. Amino acid sequence: CASSQVGAGIPEAFF.

This clone was counted a few times. This chain joins TRBV9 and TRBJ1-1, with D uncertain. This CDR3 has 11 residues. Germline assignment: CDR1 SGDLS and CDR2 YYNGEE. V shed 4 bases and J shed 4 bases, with 5 bases lying between them. CDR3 amino acids: CASSPLTEAFF. The CDR3 coding sequence is TGTGCCAGCAGCCCCCTCACTGAAGCTTTCTTT.